This entry describes one T cell receptor beta chain. The sample comes from a study of control samples from healthy donors and cancer patients. Profiling relied on immunoSEQ multiplex PCR, and the TCRdb table lists in-frame clones only, not all of them. The sample holds approximately 150,000 clones, about 91% seen once. V gave up 5 bases and J gave up 1 base, with 8 bases separating them. CDR1 is SGHAT and CDR2 is FQNNGV in the germline V gene. This CDR3 contains 13 residues. The sequenced material came from blood. The sequence was obtained from a middle-aged woman in good health. The chain recombines TRBV11-2 with TRBJ1-1; D is undetermined. The CDR3 here is CASSPLSNTEAFF. Written as DNA, the CDR3 is TGTGCCAGCAGCCCTTTATCGAACACTGAAGCTTTCTTT.